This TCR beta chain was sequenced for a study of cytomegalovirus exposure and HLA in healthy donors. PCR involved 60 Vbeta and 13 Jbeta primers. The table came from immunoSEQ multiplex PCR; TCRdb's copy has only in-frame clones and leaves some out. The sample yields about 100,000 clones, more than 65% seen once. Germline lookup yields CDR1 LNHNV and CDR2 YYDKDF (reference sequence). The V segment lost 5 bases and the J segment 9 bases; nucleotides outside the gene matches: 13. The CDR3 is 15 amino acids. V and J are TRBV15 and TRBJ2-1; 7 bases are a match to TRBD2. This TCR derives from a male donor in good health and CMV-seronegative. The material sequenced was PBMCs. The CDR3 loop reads CATSPGGLGVVEQFF. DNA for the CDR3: TGTGCCACCAGCCCCGGTGGACTAGGGGTGGTTGAGCAGTTCTTC.